The TCR beta chain described here comes from a study of CD8+ T cells in alopecia areata. Details on this clone: Its specificity is not known. A junction boundary mismatches the germline segment, possibly from a read error.

The CDR3 loop spans 14 amino acids. Study findings and constraints: Higher clonality was seen in lesional scalp than in normal scalp, especially in alopecia totalis/universalis. Normal-skin resident alphabeta T cells also appear among scalp sample sequences.

Sorting of PBMCs yielded the CD4+ and CD8+ T cells. cDNA serving as the sequencing template came from extracted, reverse transcribed RNA. Method: immunoSEQ multiplex PCR; TCRdb's copy keeps in-frame clones and lacks some. The table shows about 150,000 clones, with approximately 60% occurring only once. Sequencing input: CD8+ T cells sorted from blood. The source of this sequence is a human donor in good health. The rearrangement uses TRBV23-1 and TRBJ2-7, with D tentatively TRBD1 or TRBD2 (6 bases each). TRBV23-1 falls under the ORF class, with uncertain function. The CDR3 sequence is CASSQSRRGVRRNF. CDR3 DNA: TGCGCCAGCAGTCAGTCCAGGAGGGGGGTTCGGAGAAACTTC.